This passage covers 10 T cell receptor beta chains from one sample sequenced in a study of blood T cells in healthy people across ages. Then a second PCR, running about 6 to 12 cycles, was carried out with a sample-barcoded 5' primer and a J-beta primer mix. MiXCR, applied by TCRdb to the 5' RACE reads, yields one record per CDR3 protein. This sample carries about 1.6 million distinct CDR3 sequences, 34% of them seen once, and the ten largest clones take 10% to 12%. Sequencing used blood. Receptors originate from a woman aged 30 to 39 in good health.

This chain connects TRBV6-6 to TRBJ1-1; no clear D gene. The CDR3 runs 13 residues. Per germline, CDR1 MNHNY and CDR2 SVGAGI (reference sequence). V lost 7 bases, J lost 3 bases, and 12 bases lay in between. The CDR3 sequence: CASTHVSDTEAFF. CDR3 bases: TGTGCCAGCACCCATGTTTCGGACACTGAAGCTTTCTTT.

This CDR3 is CASSRAYISGRGGEQFF. In nucleotides, the CDR3 is TGCGCCAGCAGCCGCGCCTACATTAGCGGGAGGGGCGGTGAGCAGTTCTTC. The chain employs TRBV4-1 and TRBJ2-1; 11 bases are shared with TRBD2. Germline V gene sequence: CDR1 MGHRA, CDR2 YSYEKL. The CDR3 length is 17 residues. J was trimmed by 9 bases and V by 4 bases; bases with no gene match: 14.

The chain recombines TRBV2 with TRBJ1-4; 8 bases are a match to TRBD1. With V trimmed by 9 bases and J by 5 bases, 5 bases remained unmatched. CDR3 length: 13 residues. Germline CDR1 is SNHLY and CDR2 is FYNNEI. CDR3 amino acids: CASGQGTNEKLFF. CDR3 bases: TGTGCCAGTGGACAGGGAACAAATGAAAAACTGTTTTTT. Together with reference TRBV2 and TRBJ1-4, the CDR3 gives the full variable domain: EPEVTQTPSHQVTQMGQEVILRCVPISNHLYFYWYRQILGQKVEFLVSFYNNEISEKSEIFDDQFSVERPDGSNFTLKIRSTKLEDSAMYFCASGQGTNEKLFFGSGTQLSVL.

The gene calls are TRBV11-2 and TRBJ2-2, with 9 positions matching TRBD1. The CDR3 extends over 15 amino acids. J was trimmed by 3 bases and V by 3 bases; bases with no gene match: 2. Germline lookup yields CDR1 SGHAT and CDR2 FQNNGV. CDR3 amino acids: CASSFTGGYTGELFF. The CDR3 DNA sequence: TGTGCCAGCAGCTTCACAGGGGGCTACACCGGGGAGCTGTTTTTT.

This clonotype was observed a few times. J is TRBJ2-1 and V is TRBV5-1; TRBD1 matches 8 bases. CDR1 is SGHRS and CDR2 is YFSETQ in the germline V gene. V lost 4 bases, J lost 7 bases, and 10 bases stayed unmatched. The CDR3 extends over 15 amino acids. The CDR3 sequence is CASSTQGADLNEQFF. The CDR3 coding sequence is TGCGCCAGCAGCACTCAGGGGGCGGATTTGAATGAGCAGTTCTTC.

The sample holds one count of this clonotype. The CDR3 DNA is TGCGCCAGCTCAACGTTTCCGGGAGGACTGGGAGAAGGCACCGGGGAGCTGTTTTTT. Amino acids: CASSTFPGGLGEGTGELFF. The chain recombines TRBV5-1 with TRBJ2-2, with 7 positions matching TRBD2. The CDR3 totals 19 residues. Germline loops: CDR1 SGHRS, CDR2 YFSETQ. V gave up 7 bases and J gave up 4 bases; unmatched junction bases: 22. Filled out from reference TRBV5-1 and TRBJ2-2, the complete variable domain reads KAGVTQTPRYLIKTRGQQVTLSCSPISGHRSVSWYQQTPGQGLQFLFEYFSETQRNKGNFPGRFSGRQFSNSRSEMNVSTLELGDSALYLCASSTFPGGLGEGTGELFFGEGSRLTVL.

The chain is built from TRBV7-8 and TRBJ1-4, with D possibly being TRBD1 (6 bases). Germline V gives CDR1 SGHVS, CDR2 FQNEAQ. CDR3 size: 14 residues. V gave up 5 bases and J gave up 6 bases, with 13 bases separating them. The CDR3 DNA sequence: TGTGCCAGCAGCCCCCGGGGGCGCGATGAAAAACTGTTTTTT. Its protein is CASSPRGRDEKLFF.

This clonotype was counted a few times. The rearrangement joins TRBV2 to TRBJ2-7; D remains ambiguous. Germline V gene sequence: CDR1 SNHLY, CDR2 FYNNEI. The CDR3 is 14 amino acids. V was clipped by 6 bases and J by 0 bases, with 12 bases between them. CDR3 in amino acids: CASRERRFSYEQYF. In DNA, the CDR3 is TGTGCCAGCAGAGAGCGCCGCTTCTCCTACGAGCAGTACTTC. Full variable domain (rest looked up from reference TRBV2 and TRBJ2-7): EPEVTQTPSHQVTQMGQEVILRCVPISNHLYFYWYRQILGQKVEFLVSFYNNEISEKSEIFDDQFSVERPDGSNFTLKIRSTKLEDSAMYFCASRERRFSYEQYFGPGTRLTVT.

The J gene is TRBJ2-7, the V gene TRBV2; D is unclear. V was clipped by 1 base and J by 8 bases, with 9 bases between them. Germline CDR1 SNHLY, CDR2 FYNNEI. The CDR3 spans 12 residues. The CDR3 loop is CASSEVSYKQYF. For the CDR3, the DNA is TGTGCCAGCAGTGAAGTTAGTTACAAGCAGTACTTC.

This clonotype was counted only a few times. The rearrangement joins TRBV7-9 to TRBJ2-7; D remains ambiguous. The CDR3 is 15 residues long. Germline V gene sequence: CDR1 SEHNR, CDR2 FQNEAQ (reference sequence). Between the trimmed V and J ends, which lost 0 bases and 2 bases, there was a span of 11 bases. The CDR3 sequence: CASSLAGNQPYEQYF. DNA for the CDR3: TGTGCCAGCAGCTTAGCCGGCAATCAACCCTACGAGCAGTACTTC.